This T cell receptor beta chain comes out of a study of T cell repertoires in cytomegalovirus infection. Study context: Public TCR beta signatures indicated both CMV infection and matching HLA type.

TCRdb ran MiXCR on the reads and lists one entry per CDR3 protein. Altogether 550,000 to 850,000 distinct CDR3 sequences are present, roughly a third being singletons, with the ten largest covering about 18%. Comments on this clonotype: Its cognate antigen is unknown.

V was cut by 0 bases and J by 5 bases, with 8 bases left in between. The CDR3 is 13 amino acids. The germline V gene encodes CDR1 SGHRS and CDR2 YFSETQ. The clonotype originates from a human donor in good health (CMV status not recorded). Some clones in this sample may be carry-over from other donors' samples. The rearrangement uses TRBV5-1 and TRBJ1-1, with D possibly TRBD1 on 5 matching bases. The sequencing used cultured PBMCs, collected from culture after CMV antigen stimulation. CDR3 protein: CASSLAGKTEAFF. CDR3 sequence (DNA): TGCGCCAGCAGCTTGGCAGGGAAAACTGAAGCTTTCTTT. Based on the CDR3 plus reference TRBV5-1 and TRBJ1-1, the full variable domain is KAGVTQTPRYLIKTRGQQVTLSCSPISGHRSVSWYQQTPGQGLQFLFEYFSETQRNKGNFPGRFSGRQFSNSRSEMNVSTLELGDSALYLCASSLAGKTEAFFGQGTRLTVV.